This passage covers 3 T cell receptor beta chains from one sample sequenced in a study of T-cell reconstitution after alpha-beta-depleted transplantation in children. Preparing the TCRbeta library involved the use of unique molecular identifiers. TCRdb reanalysed the PCR reads using MiXCR and keeps one entry per CDR3 protein. The top ten hold 0.79% of the sample, which has 700,000 or so distinct CDR3 sequences, about an eighth seen once. Sequenced material: PBMCs, taken before TCRalphabeta/CD19-depleted stem cell transplant. All receptors come from a girl aged 2 to 10 with congenital amegakaryocytic thrombocytopenia, due to receive a stem cell transplant.

This clonotype was counted a single time. Mismatch with germline at one junction end may stem from a read error. The V gene is TRBV12-3 or TRBV12-4, the J gene TRBJ2-5; weak D call: TRBD2 (5 bases). The CDR3 extends over 15 amino acids. The CDR3 sequence: CARSNGGGAGSTQYF. The CDR3 nucleotides are TGTGCCCGCAGTAACGGCGGAGGCGCTGGGTCGACCCAGTACTTC.

Many counts were recorded for this clonotype. J is TRBJ2-7 and V is TRBV20-1; D is ambiguous. This CDR3 comprises 15 residues. Germline CDR1 is DFQATT and CDR2 is SNEGSKA (reference sequence). Trimming left V 1 base short and J 2 bases short, with 15 bases between. This chain's CDR3 is CSARGTWNRPYEQYF. The CDR3 DNA sequence: TGCAGTGCTAGAGGTACTTGGAACCGGCCCTACGAGCAGTACTTC.

On this clonotype itself: This may stem from a read error, because a much larger clone lies one nucleotide away. The chain recombines TRBV10-2 with TRBJ2-1; unclear D gene. In germline, CDR1 is WSHSY, CDR2 SAAADI. The CDR3 totals 15 residues. CDR3 in DNA: TGCACCAGCAGTGAGTGGCGGAGCTCCTACAATGAGCAGTTCTTC. Translating gives CTSSEWRSSYNEQFF.